Following are 5 T cell receptor beta chains from one sample sequenced in a study of blood T cells in healthy people across ages. A second PCR of about 7 to 12 cycles used a sample-barcoded 5' primer and a J-beta primer mix. TCRdb redid the calling of the 5' RACE reads with MiXCR, one entry per CDR3 protein. The sample yields around 1,500,000 distinct CDR3 sequences, approximately 30% seen once. The source material was blood. These receptors originate from a young woman in good health.

This clonotype was seen repeatedly, ten times or more. The rearrangement uses TRBV2 and TRBJ2-1; 15 positions agree with TRBD2. Germline CDR1 and CDR2: SNHLY and FYNNEI. V gave up 6 bases and J gave up 5 bases; unmatched junction bases: 2. There are 15 residues in the CDR3. The CDR3, as DNA: TGTGCCAGCAGGAGGACTAGCGGGGGGGACAATGAGCAGTTCTTC. Translation gives CASRRTSGGDNEQFF.

This clonotype was found many times. J is TRBJ2-5 and V is TRBV20-1, with 10 bases matching TRBD2. Germline V gives CDR1 DFQATT, CDR2 SNEGSKA (reference sequence). The ends lost 3 bases at V and 5 bases at J; junction bases unmatched: 9. There are 15 residues in the CDR3. CDR3: CSARLAGAPGETQYF. For the CDR3, the DNA is TGCAGTGCTAGGCTAGCGGGAGCCCCTGGGGAGACCCAGTACTTC.

V gene TRBV14 combines with J gene TRBJ2-1, with D perhaps being TRBD1 or TRBD2 (5 bases each). The J call may be in error: the DNA end matches TRBJ2-7 better. Germline loops: CDR1 SGHDN, CDR2 FVKESK. This CDR3 spans 17 amino acids. Here the CDR3 DNA reads TGTGCCAGCAGTCCGGGGCGGGTCCTTGGCTCCTACAATGAGCAGTACTTC. As protein: CASSPGRVLGSYNEQYF.

This chain joins TRBV4-1 and TRBJ1-4; D ambiguous. V dropped 1 base and J dropped 3 bases, with 9 bases sitting between them. This CDR3 spans 15 amino acids. The germline V gene has CDR1 MGHRA and CDR2 YSYEKL. CDR3 nucleotides: TGCGCCAGCAGCCAAGTTCCAGGTCCTAATGAAAAACTGTTTTTT. As protein: CASSQVPGPNEKLFF.

The V gene is TRBV19, the J gene TRBJ2-5; D call uncertain. This CDR3 spans 14 amino acids. Germline CDR1 reads LNHDA; CDR2 reads SQIVND (reference sequence). Trimming removed 3 bases at V and 5 bases at J, with 13 bases between. The CDR3 here is CASSMTSLGETQYF. The CDR3 region has the DNA TGTGCCAGTAGTATGACTTCTCTGGGGGAGACCCAGTACTTC.